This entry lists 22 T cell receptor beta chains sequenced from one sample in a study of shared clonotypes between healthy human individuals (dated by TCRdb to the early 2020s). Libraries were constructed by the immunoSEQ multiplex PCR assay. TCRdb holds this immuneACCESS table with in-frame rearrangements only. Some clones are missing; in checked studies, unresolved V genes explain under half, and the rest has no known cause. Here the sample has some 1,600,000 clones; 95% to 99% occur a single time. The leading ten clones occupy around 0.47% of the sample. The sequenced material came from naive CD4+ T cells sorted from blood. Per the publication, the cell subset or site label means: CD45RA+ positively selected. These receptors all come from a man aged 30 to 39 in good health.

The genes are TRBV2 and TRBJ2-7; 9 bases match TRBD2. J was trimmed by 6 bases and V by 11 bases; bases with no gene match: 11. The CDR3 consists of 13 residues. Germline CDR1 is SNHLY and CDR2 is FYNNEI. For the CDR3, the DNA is TGTGCCGGTAGCGGGAGAGGGCTCCTCGAGCAGTACTTC. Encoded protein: CAGSGRGLLEQYF. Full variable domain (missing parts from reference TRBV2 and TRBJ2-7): EPEVTQTPSHQVTQMGQEVILRCVPISNHLYFYWYRQILGQKVEFLVSFYNNEISEKSEIFDDQFSVERPDGSNFTLKIRSTKLEDSAMYFCAGSGRGLLEQYFGPGTRLTVT.

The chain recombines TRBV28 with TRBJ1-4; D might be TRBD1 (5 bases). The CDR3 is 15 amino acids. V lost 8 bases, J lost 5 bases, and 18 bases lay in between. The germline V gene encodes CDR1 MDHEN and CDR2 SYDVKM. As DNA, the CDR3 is TGTGCCAGCCACGGAGGGGCGCGGGTAAATGAAAAACTGTTTTTT. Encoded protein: CASHGGARVNEKLFF.

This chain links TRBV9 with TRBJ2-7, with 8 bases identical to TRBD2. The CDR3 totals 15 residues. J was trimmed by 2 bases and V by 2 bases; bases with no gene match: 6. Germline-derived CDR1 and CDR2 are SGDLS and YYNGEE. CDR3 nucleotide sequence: TGTGCCAGCAGCGTGCGAAGCGGGAGTCCCTACGAGCAGTACTTC. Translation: CASSVRSGSPYEQYF.

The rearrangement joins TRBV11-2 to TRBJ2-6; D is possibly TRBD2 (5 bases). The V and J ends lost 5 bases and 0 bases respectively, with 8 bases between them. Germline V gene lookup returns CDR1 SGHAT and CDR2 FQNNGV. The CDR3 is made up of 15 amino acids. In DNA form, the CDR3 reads TGTGCCAGCAGCCACGGGAACTCTGGGGCCAACGTCCTGACTTTC. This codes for CASSHGNSGANVLTF.

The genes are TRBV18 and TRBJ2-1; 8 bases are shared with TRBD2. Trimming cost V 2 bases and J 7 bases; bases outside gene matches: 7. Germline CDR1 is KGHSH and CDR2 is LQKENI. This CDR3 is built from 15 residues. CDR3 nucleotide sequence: TGTGCCAGCTCACCAGATTACGGGAGGGCGAATGAGCAGTTCTTC. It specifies CASSPDYGRANEQFF.

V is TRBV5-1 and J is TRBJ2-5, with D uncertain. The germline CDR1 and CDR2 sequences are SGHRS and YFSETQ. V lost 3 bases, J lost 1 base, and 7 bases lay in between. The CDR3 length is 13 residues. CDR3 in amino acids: CASSSLRQETQYF. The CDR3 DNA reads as TGCGCCAGCAGCTCCCTCCGCCAAGAGACCCAGTACTTC.

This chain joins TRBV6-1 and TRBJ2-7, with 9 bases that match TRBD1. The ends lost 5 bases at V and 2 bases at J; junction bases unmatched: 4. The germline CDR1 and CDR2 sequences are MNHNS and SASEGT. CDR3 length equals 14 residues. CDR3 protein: CASSQGQGTYEQYF. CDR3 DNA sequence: TGTGCCAGCAGTCAGGGACAGGGAACCTACGAGCAGTACTTC.

CDR3: CASSEDGLAGRYTDTQYF. CDR3 bases: TGTGCCAGCAGTGAAGATGGACTAGCGGGACGATACACAGATACGCAGTATTTT. This chain joins TRBV6-1 and TRBJ2-3, with 12 bases identical to TRBD2. V lost 1 base to trimming and J lost 2 bases; unmatched junction nucleotides: 7. Germline assignment: CDR1 MNHNS and CDR2 SASEGT. The CDR3 has 18 amino acids.

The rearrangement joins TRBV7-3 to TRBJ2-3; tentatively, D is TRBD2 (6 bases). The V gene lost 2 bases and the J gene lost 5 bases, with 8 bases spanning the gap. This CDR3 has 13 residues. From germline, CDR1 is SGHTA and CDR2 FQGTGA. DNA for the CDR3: TGTGCCAGCAGCTTAGTGGGAGGAGATACGCAGTATTTT. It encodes CASSLVGGDTQYF.

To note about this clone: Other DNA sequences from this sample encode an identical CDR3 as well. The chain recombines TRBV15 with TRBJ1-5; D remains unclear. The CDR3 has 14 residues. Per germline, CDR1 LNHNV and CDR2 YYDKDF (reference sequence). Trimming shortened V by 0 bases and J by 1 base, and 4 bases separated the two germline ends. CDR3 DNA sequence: TGTGCCACCAGCAGAGATAAGAGCAATCAGCCCCAGCATTTT. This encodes CATSRDKSNQPQHF.

The CDR3 here is CASSYSGLSYEQYF. CDR3 sequence (DNA): TGTGCCAGCAGTTACTCCGGACTCTCCTACGAGCAGTACTTC. This rearrangement joins TRBV6-5 to TRBJ2-7, with a tentative D call TRBD2 (5 bases). CDR1 MNHEY and CDR2 SVGAGI come from the germline V gene. V lost 0 bases to trimming and J lost 0 bases, with 6 bases between them. This CDR3 has 14 residues.

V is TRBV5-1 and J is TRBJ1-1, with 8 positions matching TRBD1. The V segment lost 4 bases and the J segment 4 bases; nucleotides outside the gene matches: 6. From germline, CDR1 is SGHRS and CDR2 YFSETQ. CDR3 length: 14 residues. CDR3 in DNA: TGCGCCAGCAGCCCCCGACAGGGGCCCACTGAAGCTTTCTTT. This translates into CASSPRQGPTEAFF.

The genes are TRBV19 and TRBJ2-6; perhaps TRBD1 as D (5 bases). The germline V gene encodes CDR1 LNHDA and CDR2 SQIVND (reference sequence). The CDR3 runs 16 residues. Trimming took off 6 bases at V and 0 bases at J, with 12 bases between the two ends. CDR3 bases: TGTGCCAGTAGGGACATAATTGGCTCTGGGGCCAACGTCCTGACTTTC. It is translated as CASRDIIGSGANVLTF. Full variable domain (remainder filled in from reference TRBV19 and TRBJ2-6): DGGITQSPKYLFRKEGQNVTLSCEQNLNHDAMYWYRQDPGQGLRLIYYSQIVNDFQKGDIAEGYSVSREKKESFPLTVTSAQKNPTAFYLCASRDIIGSGANVLTFGAGSRLTVL.

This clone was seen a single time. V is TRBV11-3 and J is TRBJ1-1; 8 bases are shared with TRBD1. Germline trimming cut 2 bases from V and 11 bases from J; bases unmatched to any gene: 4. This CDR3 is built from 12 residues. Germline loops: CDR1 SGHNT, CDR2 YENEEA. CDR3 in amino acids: CASSLSGGLAFF. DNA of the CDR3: TGTGCCAGCAGCTTATCAGGGGGCCTCGCTTTCTTT.

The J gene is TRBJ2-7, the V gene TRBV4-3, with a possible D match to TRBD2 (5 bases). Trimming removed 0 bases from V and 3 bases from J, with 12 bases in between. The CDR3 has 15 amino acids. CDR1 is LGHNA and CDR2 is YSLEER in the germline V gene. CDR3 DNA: TGCGCCAGCAGCCAAGATATAAGTCGGGGCTACGAGCAGTACTTC. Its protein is CASSQDISRGYEQYF.

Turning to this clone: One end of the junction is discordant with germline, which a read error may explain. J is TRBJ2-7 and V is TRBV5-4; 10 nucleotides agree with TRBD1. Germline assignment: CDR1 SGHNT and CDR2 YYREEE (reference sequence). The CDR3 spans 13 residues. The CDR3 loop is CASSLRTGGRLNF. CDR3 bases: TGTGCCAGCAGCCTGAGGACAGGGGGGCGGCTAAACTTC.

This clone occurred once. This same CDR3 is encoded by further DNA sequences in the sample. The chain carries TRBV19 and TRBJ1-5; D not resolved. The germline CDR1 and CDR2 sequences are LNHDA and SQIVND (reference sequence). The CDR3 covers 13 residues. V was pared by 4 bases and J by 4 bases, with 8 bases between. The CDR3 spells CASSTLGNQPQHF. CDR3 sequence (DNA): TGTGCCAGTAGTACTTTAGGAAATCAGCCCCAGCATTTT.

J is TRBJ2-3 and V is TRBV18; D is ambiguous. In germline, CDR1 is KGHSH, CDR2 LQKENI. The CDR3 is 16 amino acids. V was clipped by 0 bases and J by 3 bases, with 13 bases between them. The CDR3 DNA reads TGTGCCAGCTCACCACCTTTGAGAAAAGGGACAGATACGCAGTATTTT. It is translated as CASSPPLRKGTDTQYF.

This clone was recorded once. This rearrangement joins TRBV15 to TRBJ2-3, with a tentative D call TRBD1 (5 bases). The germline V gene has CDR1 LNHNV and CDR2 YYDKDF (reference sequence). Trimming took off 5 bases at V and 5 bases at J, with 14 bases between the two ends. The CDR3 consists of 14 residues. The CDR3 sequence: CATSPARVGDTQYF. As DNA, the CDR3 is TGTGCCACCAGCCCCGCCAGGGTGGGAGATACGCAGTATTTT.

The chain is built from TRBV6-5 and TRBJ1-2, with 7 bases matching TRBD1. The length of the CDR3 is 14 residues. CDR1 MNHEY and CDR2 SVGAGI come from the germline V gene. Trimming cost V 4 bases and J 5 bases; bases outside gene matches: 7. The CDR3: CASSFDRAPYGYTF. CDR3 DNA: TGTGCCAGCAGTTTCGACAGGGCCCCTTATGGCTACACCTTC.

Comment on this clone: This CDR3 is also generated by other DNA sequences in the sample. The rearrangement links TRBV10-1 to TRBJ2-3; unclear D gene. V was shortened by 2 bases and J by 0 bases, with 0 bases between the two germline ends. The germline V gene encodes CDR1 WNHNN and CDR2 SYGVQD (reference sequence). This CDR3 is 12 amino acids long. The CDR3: CASSESTDTQYF. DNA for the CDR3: TGCGCCAGCAGTGAGAGCACAGATACGCAGTATTTT.

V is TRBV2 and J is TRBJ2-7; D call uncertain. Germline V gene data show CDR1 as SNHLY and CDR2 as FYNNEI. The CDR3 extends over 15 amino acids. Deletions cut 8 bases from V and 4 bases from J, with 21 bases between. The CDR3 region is CASQMDAPTIYEQYF. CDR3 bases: TGTGCCAGCCAAATGGACGCACCTACTATTTACGAGCAGTACTTC.